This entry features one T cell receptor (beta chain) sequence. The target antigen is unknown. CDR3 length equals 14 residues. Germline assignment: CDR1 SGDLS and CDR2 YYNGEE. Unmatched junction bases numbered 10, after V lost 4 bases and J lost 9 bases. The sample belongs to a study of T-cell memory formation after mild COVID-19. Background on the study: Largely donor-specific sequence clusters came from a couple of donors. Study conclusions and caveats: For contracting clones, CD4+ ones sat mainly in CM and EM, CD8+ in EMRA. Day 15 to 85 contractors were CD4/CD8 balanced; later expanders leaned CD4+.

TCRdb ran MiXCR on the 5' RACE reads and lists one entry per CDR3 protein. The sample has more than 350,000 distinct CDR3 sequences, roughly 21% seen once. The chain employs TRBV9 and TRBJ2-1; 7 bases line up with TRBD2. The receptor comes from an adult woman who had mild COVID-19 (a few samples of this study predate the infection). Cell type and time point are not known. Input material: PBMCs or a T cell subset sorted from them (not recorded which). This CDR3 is CASSPIERGLEQFF. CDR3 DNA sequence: TGTGCCAGCAGCCCCATCGAGCGGGGTCTTGAGCAGTTCTTC.